The 15 T cell receptor beta chains listed next were all sequenced from one sample in a study of T cells in localized non-small cell lung cancer (dated by TCRdb to about 2020). Library method: the immunoSEQ multiplex PCR assay. TCRdb obtained this table from immuneACCESS and retained in-frame rearrangements with V and J assigned. These tables miss some clones; where compared with another copy, unresolved V genes account for less than half of the shortfall, and the remainder is unexplained. This sample has about 17,000 clones in its table, and around four fifths of those were observed once. The ten largest clones take up about 34% of the sample. This specimen was peripheral blood, taken before any cancer treatment. The receptors were sampled from a male donor at least 60 years old with stage III lung adenocarcinoma.

The chain uses TRBV6-6 and TRBJ1-6; D unresolved. The CDR3 runs to 15 residues. The V end was cut by 6 bases, the J end by 3 bases, with 12 bases between. Germline V gene lookup returns CDR1 MNHNY and CDR2 SVGAGI (reference sequence). The CDR3 loop reads CASSRREGYNSPLHF. DNA for the CDR3: TGTGCCAGCAGCAGAAGGGAGGGCTATAATTCACCCCTCCACTTT.

In its sample, this clone was seen once. This chain joins TRBV9 and TRBJ1-3; D remains unclear. V was shortened by 0 bases and J by 0 bases, with 7 bases between the two germline ends. The germline V gene has CDR1 SGDLS and CDR2 YYNGEE. This CDR3 comprises 15 residues. Here the CDR3 reads CASSVEGSSGNTIYF. DNA of the CDR3: TGTGCCAGCAGCGTAGAAGGTAGCTCTGGAAACACCATATATTTT.

This clone was seen a few times. This chain uses TRBV7-9 with TRBJ2-1; D is unresolved. V gave up 7 bases and J gave up 6 bases, with 13 bases separating them. This CDR3 region has 13 residues. Germline CDR1 and CDR2: SEHNR and FQNEAQ (reference sequence). For the CDR3, the DNA is TGTGCCAGCACCCCGACCGCCCCCAATGAGCAGTTCTTC. It yields the protein CASTPTAPNEQFF.

The chain recombines TRBV7-3 with TRBJ2-6, with D hard to call. V was cut by 1 base and J by 4 bases, with 14 bases left in between. Germline-derived CDR1 and CDR2 are SGHTA and FQGTGA. This CDR3 contains 17 residues. CDR3 sequence: CASSLKSFSAGANVLTF. The CDR3 coding sequence is TGTGCCAGCAGCTTAAAATCTTTCAGCGCCGGGGCCAACGTCCTGACTTTC. Drawing the rest from reference TRBV7-3 and TRBJ2-6, the complete variable domain is GAGVSQTPSNKVTEKGKYVELRCDPISGHTALYWYRQSLGQGPEFLIYFQGTGAADDSGLPNDRFFAVRPEGSVSTLKIQRTERGDSAVYLCASSLKSFSAGANVLTFGAGSRLTVL.

This clone has just a few counts. This sequence joins TRBV28 and TRBJ2-5; D is perhaps TRBD2 (6 bases). Trimming took 3 bases from V and 5 from J, leaving 19 bases between them. The CDR3 extends over 16 amino acids. The germline gives CDR1 MDHEN, CDR2 SYDVKM. The CDR3 DNA reads TGTGCCAGCAGTTTCCCACTTTCGGGGGTGGGGGAGACCCAGTACTTC. Protein sequence: CASSFPLSGVGETQYF.

The gene calls are TRBV18 and TRBJ2-6; perhaps TRBD1 as D (6 bases). CDR1 and CDR2 (germline): KGHSH, LQKENI. Trimming pared 3 bases from V and 0 bases from J, leaving 9 bases between. The CDR3 runs 16 residues. CDR3 sequence (DNA): TGTGCCAGCTCACCGGGGGCCAGCTCTGGGGCCAACGTCCTGACTTTC. It yields the protein CASSPGASSGANVLTF.

The gene calls are TRBV6-6 and TRBJ1-1, with D possibly being TRBD1 (6 bases). The CDR3 is made up of 13 amino acids. CDR1 MNHNY and CDR2 SVGAGI come from the germline V gene (reference sequence). V lost 8 bases and J lost 5, with 15 bases in between. The CDR3 loop reads CASGWRGRTEAFF. In nucleotides, the CDR3 is TGTGCCAGCGGCTGGAGGGGGAGGACTGAAGCTTTCTTT.

The V call is TRBV6-6, the J call TRBJ2-1, with 10 nucleotides matching TRBD1. Germline assignment: CDR1 MNHNY and CDR2 SVGAGI (reference sequence). This CDR3 contains 14 residues. After removal of 6 bases from V and 7 bases from J, the junction contained 6 bases not matched to a gene. The CDR3 is CASRAGQGLNEQFF. CDR3 nucleotides: TGTGCCAGCAGAGCGGGACAGGGGCTAAATGAGCAGTTCTTC.

This clone was counted a single time. The chain carries TRBV6-6 and TRBJ1-4; maybe TRBD1 (6 bases). Deletions cut 2 bases from V and 4 bases from J, with 11 bases between. CDR3 size: 15 residues. Germline assignment: CDR1 MNHNY and CDR2 SVGAGI (reference sequence). Written as DNA, the CDR3 is TGTGCCAGCAGTTACATAGGGGGTCTTAATGAAAAACTGTTTTTT. Protein product: CASSYIGGLNEKLFF.

J is TRBJ1-5 and V is TRBV2; D remains ambiguous. CDR1 and CDR2 from the germline V gene are SNHLY and FYNNEI. This CDR3 region has 14 residues. Trimming cost V 0 bases and J 6 bases, with 9 bases left between them. The CDR3 DNA reads TGTGCCAGCAGTGAAGCGCGGTGGGGTCAGCCCCAGCATTTT. Its translation is CASSEARWGQPQHF.

The chain has TRBV4-1 and TRBJ2-1, with 12 bases identical to TRBD2. The V gene's germline CDR1 is MGHRA and CDR2 YSYEKL. Trimming took 4 bases from V and 7 from J; bases not matched to a gene: 2. The CDR3 is 14 residues long. The CDR3 loop is CASSRGLAGNEQFF. The CDR3 nucleotides read TGCGCCAGCAGCCGCGGACTAGCGGGGAATGAGCAGTTCTTC.

The rearrangement links TRBV10-1 to TRBJ2-7; D gene uncertain. Germline CDR1 and CDR2: WNHNN and SYGVQD (reference sequence). This CDR3 region has 18 residues. V gave up 3 bases and J gave up 1 base, with 22 bases separating them. Here the CDR3 reads CASSDPIDAKGWSYEQYF. The CDR3 DNA is TGCGCCAGCAGTGACCCCATCGATGCGAAAGGGTGGTCCTACGAGCAGTACTTC.

Only one count was recorded for this clone. The chain is built from TRBV29-1 and TRBJ1-1, with 8 bases identical to TRBD1. This CDR3 contains 11 residues. Germline loops: CDR1 SQVTM, CDR2 ANQGSEA. DNA for the CDR3: TGCGGGACAGGAACCAACACTGAAGCTTTCTTT. The encoded protein is CGTGTNTEAFF.

In this sample, this clone turned up once. The J gene is TRBJ1-6, the V gene TRBV4-1; 8 bases line up with TRBD1. The CDR3 loop spans 16 amino acids. V trimming: 0 bases; J trimming: 6 bases; junction bases outside the gene matches: 4. Germline loops: CDR1 MGHRA, CDR2 YSYEKL. The CDR3 sequence: CASSQEIDRGNSPLHF. CDR3 sequence (DNA): TGCGCCAGCAGCCAAGAGATTGACAGGGGTAATTCACCCCTCCACTTT.

This rearrangement joins TRBV15 to TRBJ1-5; D uncertain. Germline CDR1 is LNHNV and CDR2 is YYDKDF (reference sequence). The CDR3 runs 15 residues. Trimming cost V 0 bases and J 4 bases, with 10 bases left between them. The CDR3 is CATSRDRAPNQPQHF. The CDR3 DNA follows: TGTGCCACCAGCAGAGATAGGGCACCGAATCAGCCCCAGCATTTT. Full variable domain (remainder filled in from reference TRBV15 and TRBJ1-5): DAMVIQNPRYQVTQFGKPVTLSCSQTLNHNVMYWYQQKSSQAPKLLFHYYDKDFNNEADTPDNFQSRRPNTSFCFLDIRSPGLGDTAMYLCATSRDRAPNQPQHFGDGTRLSIL.